Below are 10 T cell receptor beta chains sequenced from a single sample in a study of T cell responses to AZD1222 COVID-19 vaccine. Here immunoSEQ multiplex PCR was the method, and the copy in TCRdb shows in-frame clones only, minus some. The profile covers 95,000 to 100,000 clones, with more than 85% appearing a single time and more than 15% taken by the ten largest. This material consisted of peripheral blood, taken on day 0 of AZD1222 vaccination. These receptors came from an adult in good health.

V is TRBV7-9 and J is TRBJ1-2, with a weak D call TRBD1 (5 bases). Germline-derived CDR1 and CDR2 are SEHNR and FQNEAQ (reference sequence). The CDR3 extends over 17 amino acids. Trimming pared 1 base from V and 1 base from J, leaving 16 bases between. In DNA, the CDR3 is TGTGCCAGCAGCTTAGTCGGGGAGATGGGGCTTAACTATGGCTACACCTTC. This codes for CASSLVGEMGLNYGYTF. Filled out from reference TRBV7-9 and TRBJ1-2, the complete variable domain reads DTGVSQNPRHKITKRGQNVTFRCDPISEHNRLYWYRQTLGQGPEFLTYFQNEAQLEKSRLLSDRFSAERPKGSFSTLEIQRTEQGDSAMYLCASSLVGEMGLNYGYTFGSGTRLTVV.

The chain couples TRBV7-2 to TRBJ2-7, with 7 bases identical to TRBD1. This CDR3 region has 14 residues. CDR1 and CDR2 (germline): SGHTA, FQGNSA. Trimming took 6 bases from V and 2 from J; bases not matched to a gene: 7. The CDR3 is CASRYGQETYEQYF. The CDR3, as DNA: TGTGCCAGCAGATATGGACAGGAAACCTACGAGCAGTACTTC.

The DNA for the CDR3 is TGTGCCAGCAGCCTTAGCGGGAGATGGGCCGGGGAGCTGTTTTTT. Translated, it gives CASSLSGRWAGELFF. The chain couples TRBV3-1 (or the pseudogene TRBV3-2) to TRBJ2-2; 9 bases line up with TRBD2. Germline V gene lookup returns CDR1 LGHDT and CDR2 YNNKEL (reference sequence). The V segment lost 4 bases and the J segment 6 bases; nucleotides outside the gene matches: 6. The CDR3 sequence is 15 residues long.

V and J are TRBV19 and TRBJ2-7; no reliable D call. The V gene lost 1 base and the J gene lost 0 bases, with 7 bases spanning the gap. Germline V gene sequence: CDR1 LNHDA, CDR2 SQIVND (reference sequence). The CDR3 totals 14 residues. CDR3 amino acids: CASSIGAASYEQYF. CDR3 nucleotide sequence: TGTGCCAGTAGTATAGGCGCGGCCTCCTACGAGCAGTACTTC.

J is TRBJ1-2 and V is TRBV5-4; tentatively, D is TRBD1 (5 bases). CDR3 size: 14 residues. Trimming removed 4 bases at V and 2 bases at J, with 12 bases between. Germline lookup yields CDR1 SGHNT and CDR2 YYREEE (reference sequence). CDR3 coding DNA: TGTGCCAGCAGCCCCCTTGACAGAAACTATGGCTACACCTTC. Translation: CASSPLDRNYGYTF.

On this clone: It is unclear where the CDR3 begins or ends on the DNA, so no DNA is shown, and the CDR3 is as TCRdb lists it. The chain's CDR3 is CASSEVGQGALVDF. The chain combines TRBV6-1 with TRBJ2-7; the table's D call, TRBD1, has no DNA check behind it. The CDR3 totals 14 residues, both ends included. Germline values: CDR1 MNHNS, CDR2 SASEGT.

The chain is built from TRBV6-5 and TRBJ2-7; 10 nucleotides match TRBD1. V dropped 0 bases and J dropped 3; count of bases not matched to a gene: 5. The CDR3 is 16 residues long. CDR1 MNHEY and CDR2 SVGAGI come from the germline V gene. The CDR3 here is CASSYSSTGGLYEQYF. The CDR3 DNA follows: TGTGCCAGCAGTTACTCGTCGACAGGGGGCCTCTACGAGCAGTACTTC.

This clone occurred once. This chain uses TRBV5-1 with TRBJ2-7, with 12 bases lining up with TRBD2. CDR1 SGHRS and CDR2 YFSETQ come from the germline V gene. This CDR3 comprises 16 residues. The ends lost 1 base at V and 0 bases at J; junction bases unmatched: 2. The CDR3 DNA reads TGCGCCAGCAGCTTGCTACTAGCGGGAGGCTCCTACGAGCAGTACTTC. Translated, it gives CASSLLLAGGSYEQYF.

This rearrangement joins TRBV5-1 to TRBJ2-1; D is possibly TRBD1 (6 bases). CDR1 is SGHRS, CDR2 YFSETQ, per germline. V was pared by 2 bases and J by 3 bases, with 6 bases between. The CDR3 is 13 amino acids. For the CDR3, the DNA is TGCGCCAGCAGCTTACAGGGCTACAATGAGCAGTTCTTC. It is translated as CASSLQGYNEQFF.

The V and J genes are TRBV2 and TRBJ1-2; TRBD1 matches 7 bases. The V and J ends lost 6 bases and 4 bases, in that order; junction bases with no gene match: 2. The germline gives CDR1 SNHLY, CDR2 FYNNEI. The CDR3 is made up of 12 amino acids. The CDR3 loop reads CASRGGSYGYTF. CDR3 DNA: TGTGCCAGCAGAGGGGGCAGCTATGGCTACACCTTC.